The 18 T cell receptor beta chains listed next were all sequenced from one sample in a study of T cell changes during pregnancy in multiple sclerosis. Some clones are missing from TCRdb's copy, which holds only in-frame ones; the method was immunoSEQ multiplex PCR. Of some 80,000 clones in the sample, approximately 94% were seen once. This specimen consisted of peripheral blood, obtained in the third trimester of pregnancy. The receptor source for this set is a female donor with multiple sclerosis, enrolled in a pregnancy study.

The V gene is TRBV30, the J gene TRBJ1-2, with D maybe TRBD1 (5 bases). With 1 base removed from V and 5 bases from J, the gap between germline ends came to 8 bases. The CDR3 totals 12 residues. Germline V CDR1 and CDR2: GTSNPN, SVGIG (reference sequence). The CDR3 region is CAWSGQMYGYTF. For the CDR3, the DNA is TGTGCCTGGAGTGGACAGATGTATGGCTACACCTTC.

This chain connects TRBV5-1 to TRBJ1-6, with 9 bases identical to TRBD1. The germline V gene has CDR1 SGHRS and CDR2 YFSETQ. V gave up 5 bases and J gave up 7 bases; unmatched junction bases: 7. The CDR3 sequence is 15 residues long. CDR3 in amino acids: CASSLGQGSNSPLHF. The CDR3 DNA reads TGCGCCAGCAGTCTCGGACAGGGGTCCAATTCACCCCTCCACTTT.

This chain connects TRBV5-1 to TRBJ1-2; 8 nucleotides match TRBD1. The germline V gene has CDR1 SGHRS and CDR2 YFSETQ. Trimming cost V 5 bases and J 5 bases; bases outside gene matches: 11. This CDR3 spans 15 amino acids. The CDR3 DNA is TGCGCCAGCAGGAAGGACAGGGCGTCCGAGTATGGCTACACCTTC. Translated, it gives CASRKDRASEYGYTF.

The chain is built from TRBV6-5 and TRBJ1-2; 7 bases are a match to TRBD1. Germline values: CDR1 MNHEY, CDR2 SVGAGI. This CDR3 is 13 amino acids long. V gave up 6 bases and J gave up 3 bases; unmatched junction bases: 4. This CDR3 is CASRIGTDYGYTF. The DNA for the CDR3 is TGTGCCAGCAGAATTGGGACAGACTATGGCTACACCTTC.

The chain carries TRBV6-1 and TRBJ1-1; D uncertain. Per the germline V gene, CDR1 is MNHNS and CDR2 is SASEGT. Trimming removed 2 bases at V and 11 bases at J, with 18 bases between. The CDR3 has 14 residues. CDR3 sequence (DNA): TGTGCCAGCAGTGAAATTGACACGGCCTCTTGGGCTTTCTTT. It is translated as CASSEIDTASWAFF.

This chain uses TRBV6-6 with TRBJ1-5; 8 nucleotides line up with TRBD1. The CDR3 is 16 amino acids. The germline V gene has CDR1 MNHNY and CDR2 SVGAGI (reference sequence). J was trimmed by 0 bases and V by 6 bases; bases with no gene match: 7. The CDR3 loop reads CASRGQGIASNQPQHF. The CDR3 DNA reads as TGTGCCAGCAGAGGACAGGGTATAGCTAGCAATCAGCCCCAGCATTTT.

The rearrangement links TRBV4-1 to TRBJ2-6, with 9 nucleotides matching TRBD2. V lost 4 bases to trimming and J lost 4 bases; unmatched junction nucleotides: 2. Per the germline V gene, CDR1 is MGHRA and CDR2 is YSYEKL. The length of the CDR3 is 15 residues. CDR3 amino acids: CASSRTSGGANVLTF. The CDR3 nucleotides are TGCGCCAGCAGCCGCACTAGCGGGGGGGCCAACGTCCTGACTTTC.

V and J are TRBV5-1 and TRBJ2-7; tentative D call: TRBD1 (5 bases). CDR1 and CDR2 (germline): SGHRS, YFSETQ. Trimming removed 4 bases at V and 2 bases at J, with 16 bases between. The CDR3 consists of 15 residues. CDR3 in amino acids: CASSAARVQTYEQYF. The CDR3 DNA reads TGCGCCAGCAGCGCCGCCAGGGTACAGACCTACGAGCAGTACTTC.

This clone occurred a few times. This chain connects TRBV27 to TRBJ1-6, with D maybe TRBD1 (5 bases). CDR1 MNHEY and CDR2 SMNVEV come from the germline V gene (reference sequence). The CDR3 is 17 amino acids. V was pared by 2 bases and J by 4 bases, with 15 bases between. The CDR3 coding sequence is TGTGCCAGCAGTTTAGGAATACAGACAGAATATAATTCACCCCTCCACTTT. Amino acids: CASSLGIQTEYNSPLHF.

This rearrangement joins TRBV29-1 to TRBJ1-2, with no clear D. The CDR3 runs 14 residues. CDR1 and CDR2 from the germline V gene are SQVTM and ANQGSEA. The ends were cut back, 5 bases at V and 0 bases at J, with 13 bases in the middle. The CDR3 DNA follows: TGCAGCGTTTCAGCCAGGATGACTAACTATGGCTACACCTTC. Translation gives CSVSARMTNYGYTF.

The rearrangement uses TRBV6-5 and TRBJ2-5, with 7 bases that match TRBD1. J gave up 4 bases and V 8 bases, and 7 bases lay outside the gene matches. Germline-derived CDR1 and CDR2 are MNHEY and SVGAGI. The CDR3 is 13 amino acids. CDR3 region: CASCPTGRETQYF. CDR3 coding DNA: TGTGCCAGCTGCCCGACAGGGAGAGAGACCCAGTACTTC.

The rearrangement uses TRBV23-1 and TRBJ2-7; D gene uncertain. TRBV23-1 belongs to the ORF category, with a function that is uncertain. The CDR3 length is 14 residues. V lost 0 bases and J lost 7, with 13 bases in between. CDR3 nucleotide sequence: TGCGCCAGCAGTCAATCTCCGGTCCAATTGGAGCAGTACTTC. It specifies CASSQSPVQLEQYF.

The chain has TRBV28 and TRBJ2-3; D unclear. Germline V gene data show CDR1 as MDHEN and CDR2 as SYDVKM. Trimming removed 3 bases from V and 1 base from J, with 11 bases in between. This CDR3 spans 15 amino acids. The CDR3, as DNA: TGTGCCAGCAGTTTTCCGGCAGGCGGCACAGATACGCAGTATTTT. Encoded protein: CASSFPAGGTDTQYF.

This chain joins TRBV10-2 and TRBJ1-2; 7 bases match TRBD1. The CDR3 runs 13 residues. Germline V lookup: CDR1 WSHSY, CDR2 SAAADI. V dropped 3 bases and J dropped 4; count of bases not matched to a gene: 2. In DNA, the CDR3 is TGCGCCAGCAGTGAAGGGGGCCCCTATGGCTACACCTTC. Translating gives CASSEGGPYGYTF.

The rearrangement joins TRBV13 to TRBJ1-5; perhaps TRBD1 as D (6 bases). V lost 5 bases to trimming and J lost 3 bases, with 11 bases between them. Germline V gives CDR1 PRHDT, CDR2 FYEKMQ (reference sequence). The CDR3 has 14 residues. CDR3 nucleotide sequence: TGTGCCAGCAGCATGACAGGTTACAATCAGCCCCAGCATTTT. Residues: CASSMTGYNQPQHF.

This chain uses TRBV6-1 with TRBJ2-3, with a weak D call TRBD2 (6 bases). CDR1 is MNHNS, CDR2 SASEGT, per germline. There are 15 residues in the CDR3. The germline V and J ends were trimmed by 7 bases and 0 bases, with 14 bases remaining between them. CDR3 DNA: TGTGCCAGCAATCGACTAGACGCTAGCACAGATACGCAGTATTTT. It specifies CASNRLDASTDTQYF.

This rearrangement joins TRBV30 to TRBJ1-2; 10 bases fit TRBD1. CDR1 is GTSNPN, CDR2 SVGIG, per germline (reference sequence). The V and J ends lost 1 base and 2 bases, in that order; junction bases with no gene match: 4. This CDR3 has 15 amino acids. The CDR3 DNA sequence: TGTGCCTGGAGTGAGCCGGGACAGGGGAACTATGGCTACACCTTC. Protein sequence: CAWSEPGQGNYGYTF.

The V call is TRBV6-5, the J call TRBJ2-7; TRBD1 agrees at 8 bases. The CDR3 is 14 residues long. The germline gives CDR1 MNHEY, CDR2 SVGAGI. The J segment lost 2 bases and the V segment lost 6 bases, leaving 6 bases of the junction unmatched. As DNA, the CDR3 is TGTGCCAGCAGGGAGGACAGGGCGCCCTACGAGCAGTACTTC. Amino acid sequence: CASREDRAPYEQYF.